These 4 T cell receptor beta chains were sequenced from one sample in a study of T cell changes during pregnancy in multiple sclerosis. Some clones are missing from TCRdb's copy, which holds only in-frame ones; the method was immunoSEQ multiplex PCR. The sample carries 55,000 to 65,000 clones, nearly 95% recorded once. The specimen was peripheral blood, collected in the first trimester of pregnancy. Receptors were obtained from a female donor with multiple sclerosis, enrolled in a pregnancy study.

On this clone itself: Mismatch with germline at one junction end may stem from a read error. V usage is TRBV7-7 and J usage is TRBJ2-1; TRBD2 might be the D (5 bases). CDR3 size: 13 residues. The germline V gene encodes CDR1 SSHAT and CDR2 FNYEAQ (reference sequence). The CDR3 reads CASSEGLANEQFF. CDR3 nucleotides: TGTGCTAGCAGCGAGGGATTGGCCAATGAGCAGTTCTTC.

This rearrangement joins TRBV5-4 to TRBJ2-5; 8 bases are shared with TRBD2. The CDR3 consists of 15 residues. The junction had 9 bases not matched to a gene; V was cut back by 6 bases and J by 2 bases. CDR1 and CDR2 (germline): SGHNT, YYREEE (reference sequence). The CDR3 nucleotides read TGTGCCAGCAAGAGGGCGGGGGGTTTTCAAGAGACCCAGTACTTC. Translation gives CASKRAGGFQETQYF.

This clone has a handful of counts. One end of the junction fails to match germline, which may point to a read error. The chain carries TRBV27 and TRBJ1-6, with unresolved D. This CDR3 contains 14 residues. Looked up from germline, CDR1 is MNHEY and CDR2 is SMNVEV (reference sequence). Here the CDR3 DNA reads TGTGCCAGCAGTTGGGCCTCCTTTAATTCACCCCTCCACTTT. Protein product: CASSWASFNSPLHF.

V gene TRBV6-5 combines with J gene TRBJ2-1, with a tentative D call TRBD1 (5 bases). Per germline, CDR1 MNHEY and CDR2 SVGAGI. With 5 bases removed from V and 4 bases from J, the gap between germline ends came to 12 bases. This CDR3 contains 14 residues. The CDR3 is CASSPQQVYNEQFF. CDR3 nucleotide sequence: TGTGCCAGCAGTCCCCAACAGGTGTACAATGAGCAGTTCTTC.